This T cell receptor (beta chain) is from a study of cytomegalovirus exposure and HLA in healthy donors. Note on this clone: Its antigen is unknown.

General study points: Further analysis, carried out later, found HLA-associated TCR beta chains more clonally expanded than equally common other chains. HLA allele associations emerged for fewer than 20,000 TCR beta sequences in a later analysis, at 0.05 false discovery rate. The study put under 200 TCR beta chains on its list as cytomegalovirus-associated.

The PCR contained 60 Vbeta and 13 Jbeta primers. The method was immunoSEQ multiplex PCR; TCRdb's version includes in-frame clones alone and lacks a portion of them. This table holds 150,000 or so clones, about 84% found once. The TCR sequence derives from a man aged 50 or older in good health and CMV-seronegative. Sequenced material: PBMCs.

The CDR3 spells CASSSDAGRGADTQYF. In DNA form, the CDR3 reads TGTGCCAGCAGCTCGGATGCCGGGAGAGGAGCAGATACGCAGTATTTT. The V call is TRBV5-4, the J call TRBJ2-3, with D possibly matching TRBD2 (6 bases). The CDR3 spans 16 residues. Germline CDR1 is SGHNT and CDR2 is YYREEE (reference sequence). V lost 3 bases, J lost 4 bases, and 18 bases lay in between.